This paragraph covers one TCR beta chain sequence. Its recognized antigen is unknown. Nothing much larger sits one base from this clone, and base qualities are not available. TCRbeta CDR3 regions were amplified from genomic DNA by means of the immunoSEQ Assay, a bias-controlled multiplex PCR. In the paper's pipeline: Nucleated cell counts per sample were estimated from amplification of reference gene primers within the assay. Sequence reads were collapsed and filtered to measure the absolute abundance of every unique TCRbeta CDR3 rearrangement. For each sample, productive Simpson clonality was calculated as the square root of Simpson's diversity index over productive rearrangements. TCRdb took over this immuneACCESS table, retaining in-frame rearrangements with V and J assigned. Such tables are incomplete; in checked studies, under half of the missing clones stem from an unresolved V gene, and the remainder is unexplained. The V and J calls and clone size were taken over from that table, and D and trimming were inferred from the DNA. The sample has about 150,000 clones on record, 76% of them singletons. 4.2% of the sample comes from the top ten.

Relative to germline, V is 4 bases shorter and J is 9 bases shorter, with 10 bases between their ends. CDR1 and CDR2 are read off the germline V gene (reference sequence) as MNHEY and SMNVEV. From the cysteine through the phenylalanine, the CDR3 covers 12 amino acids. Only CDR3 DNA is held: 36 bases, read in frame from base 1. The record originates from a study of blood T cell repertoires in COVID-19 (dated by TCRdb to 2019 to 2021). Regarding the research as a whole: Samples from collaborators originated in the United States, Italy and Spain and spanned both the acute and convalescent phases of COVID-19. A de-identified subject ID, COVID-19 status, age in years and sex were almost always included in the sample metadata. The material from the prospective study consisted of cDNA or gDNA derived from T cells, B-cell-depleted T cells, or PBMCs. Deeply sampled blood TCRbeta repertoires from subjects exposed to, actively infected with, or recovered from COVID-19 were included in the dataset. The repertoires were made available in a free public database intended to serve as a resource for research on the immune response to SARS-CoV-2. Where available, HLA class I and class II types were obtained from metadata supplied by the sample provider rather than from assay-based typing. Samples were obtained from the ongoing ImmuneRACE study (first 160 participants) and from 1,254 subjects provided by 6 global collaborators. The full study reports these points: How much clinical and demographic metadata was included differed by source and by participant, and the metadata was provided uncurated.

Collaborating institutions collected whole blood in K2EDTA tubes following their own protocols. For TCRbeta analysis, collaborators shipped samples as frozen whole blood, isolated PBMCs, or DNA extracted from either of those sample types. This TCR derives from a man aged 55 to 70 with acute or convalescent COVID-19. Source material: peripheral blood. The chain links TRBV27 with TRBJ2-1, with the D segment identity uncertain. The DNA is TGTGCCAGCAGTTCGTACAGTACTGAGCAGTTCTTC. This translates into CASSSYSTEQFF.